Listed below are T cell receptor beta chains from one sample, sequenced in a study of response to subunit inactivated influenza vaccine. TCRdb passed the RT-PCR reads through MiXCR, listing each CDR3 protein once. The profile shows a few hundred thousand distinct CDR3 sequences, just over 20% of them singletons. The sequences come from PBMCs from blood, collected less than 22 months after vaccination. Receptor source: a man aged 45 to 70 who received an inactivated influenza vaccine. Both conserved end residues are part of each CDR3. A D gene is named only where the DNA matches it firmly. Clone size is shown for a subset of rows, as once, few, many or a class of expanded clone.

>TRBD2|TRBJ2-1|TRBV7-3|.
CASSLGLAGKFEQFF
TGTGCCAGCAGCTTAGGACTAGCGGGAAAGTTTGAGCAGTTCTTC
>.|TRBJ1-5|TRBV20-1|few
CSARVGTGQPQHF
TGCAGTGCTAGAGTGGGGACGGGACAGCCCCAGCATTTT
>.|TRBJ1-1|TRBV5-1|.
CASSLFRGNTEAFF
TGCGCCAGCAGCTTGTTCAGGGGCAACACTGAAGCTTTCTTT
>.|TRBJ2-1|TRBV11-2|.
CASSTRTPSDSYNEQFF
TGTGCCAGCAGCACCCGAACTCCTAGCGACTCCTACAATGAGCAGTTCTTC
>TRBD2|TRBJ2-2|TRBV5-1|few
CASSSIISGGNTGELFF
TGCGCCAGCAGCTCGATCATTAGCGGGGGAAACACCGGGGAGCTGTTTTTT
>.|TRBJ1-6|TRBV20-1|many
CSARVFAGPSNSPLHF
TGCAGTGCTAGAGTGTTTGCGGGACCGAGTAATTCACCCCTCCACTTT
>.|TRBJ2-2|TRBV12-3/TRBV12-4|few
CASSQGPRAGELFF
TGTGCCAGCAGTCAGGGGCCCAGGGCCGGGGAGCTGTTTTTT
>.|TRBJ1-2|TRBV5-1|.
CASSTRATGYGYTF
TGCGCCAGCAGCACACGGGCAACTGGCTATGGCTACACCTTC
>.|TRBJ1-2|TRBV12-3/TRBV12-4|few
CASSLGTSTRYGYTF
TGTGCCAGCAGTCTAGGGACGTCAACTCGCTATGGCTACACCTTC
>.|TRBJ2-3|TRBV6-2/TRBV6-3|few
CASSYRGVTDTQYF
TGTGCCAGCAGTTACCGCGGTGTCACAGATACGCAGTATTTT
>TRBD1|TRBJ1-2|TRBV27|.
CASRPGQGFDYGYTF
TGTGCCAGCAGGCCCGGACAGGGATTTGACTATGGCTACACCTTC
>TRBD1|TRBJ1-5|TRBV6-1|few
CASTSGQDQPQHF
TGTGCCAGCACCTCCGGACAGGATCAGCCCCAGCATTTT
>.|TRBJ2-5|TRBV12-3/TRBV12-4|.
CASSLSRETQYF
TGTGCCAGCAGTTTAAGCAGGGAGACCCAGTACTTC
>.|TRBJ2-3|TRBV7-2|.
CASSRTVFSTDTQYF
TGTGCCAGCAGCCGGACAGTTTTTAGCACAGATACGCAGTATTTT
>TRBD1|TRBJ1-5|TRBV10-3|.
CAISRTGTNQPQHF
TGTGCCATCAGTAGGACAGGGACAAATCAGCCCCAGCATTTT
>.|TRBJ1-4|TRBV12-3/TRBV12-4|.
CASRTGTVEKLFF
TGTGCCAGCAGGACTGGGACTGTGGAAAAACTGTTTTTT
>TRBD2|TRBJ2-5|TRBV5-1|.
CASSLTSGSETQYF
TGCGCCAGCAGCTTGACTAGCGGGAGTGAGACCCAGTACTTC
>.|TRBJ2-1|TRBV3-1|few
CASSHGRGFLGRNFDNEQFF
TGTGCCAGCAGCCATGGCAGGGGATTCTTAGGTAGAAACTTCGACAATGAGCAGTTCTTC
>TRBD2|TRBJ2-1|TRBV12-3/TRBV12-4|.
CASSLGGGAEQFF
TGTGCCAGCAGTTTGGGCGGGGGGGCTGAGCAGTTCTTC